A single sample gave rise to the 20 T cell receptor beta chains below, sequenced in a study of neoadjuvant anti-PD-1 for oral cavity cancer. TCRdb's copy holds only in-frame clones and misses some; the assay was immunoSEQ multiplex PCR. The sample has 30,000 to 40,000 clones, 80% to 90% seen once; the top ten hold under 4%. The input for sequencing was PBMCs, taken before nivolumab (anti-PD-1) treatment. These receptors all come from a person aged 40 to 85 with oral cavity squamous cell carcinoma.

V is TRBV15 and J is TRBJ2-5; weak D call: TRBD1 (8 bases). V lost 5 bases to trimming and J lost 4 bases, with 17 bases between them. From germline, CDR1 is LNHNV and CDR2 YYDKDF (reference sequence). There are 15 residues in the CDR3. The CDR3 DNA reads TGTGCCACCAGCTTACAGGGGGAGGGTGGAGAGACCCAGTACTTC. It translates to CATSLQGEGGETQYF. Full variable domain (remainder filled in from reference TRBV15 and TRBJ2-5): DAMVIQNPRYQVTQFGKPVTLSCSQTLNHNVMYWYQQKSSQAPKLLFHYYDKDFNNEADTPDNFQSRRPNTSFCFLDIRSPGLGDTAMYLCATSLQGEGGETQYFGPGTRLLVL.

This clone was picked up one time. The chain employs TRBV7-8 and TRBJ1-1; possibly TRBD1 for D (6 bases). V was shortened by 5 bases and J by 3 bases, with 19 bases between the two germline ends. This CDR3 has 16 residues. Looked up from germline, CDR1 is SGHVS and CDR2 is FQNEAQ. This CDR3 is CASSPRTAPRDTEAFF. CDR3 in DNA: TGTGCCAGCAGCCCAAGGACAGCCCCAAGAGACACTGAAGCTTTCTTT.

This chain joins TRBV9 and TRBJ1-1; D is unresolved. The V and J ends lost 0 bases and 5 bases respectively, with 8 bases between them. Germline CDR1 reads SGDLS; CDR2 reads YYNGEE. The length of the CDR3 is 13 residues. CDR3 DNA: TGTGCCAGCAGCGTAGCAAGGGATACTGAAGCTTTCTTT. The encoded protein is CASSVARDTEAFF.

The genes are TRBV23-1 and TRBJ2-3, with unresolved D. TRBV23-1 is classed as an ORF, of uncertain function. V lost 1 base, J lost 4 bases, and 15 bases lay in between. The CDR3 runs 16 residues. The CDR3 sequence is CASSQWVSWHADTQYF. CDR3 sequence (DNA): TGCGCCAGCAGTCAATGGGTATCCTGGCACGCAGATACGCAGTATTTT.

Comments on this clone: Germline is not matched at one junction end, which may reflect a read error. This chain joins TRBV7-7 and TRBJ2-2; either TRBD1 or TRBD2 may supply D (7 bases each). CDR3 length: 19 residues. The V gene's germline CDR1 is SSHAT and CDR2 FNYEAQ (reference sequence). The CDR3 here is CAGSLAPQGGVGDTGELFF. Here the CDR3 DNA reads TGTGCCGGCAGCTTAGCCCCCCAGGGGGGGGTAGGGGACACCGGGGAGCTGTTTTTT.

This sequence joins TRBV5-1 and TRBJ1-1; unclear D gene. The V gene lost 2 bases and the J gene lost 4 bases, with 12 bases spanning the gap. Germline lookup yields CDR1 SGHRS and CDR2 YFSETQ. The CDR3 length is 14 residues. CDR3 in DNA: TGCGCCAGCAGCTTTTCTTTAGTGAGCACTGAAGCTTTCTTT. It translates to CASSFSLVSTEAFF. Complete variable domain (other parts from reference TRBV5-1 and TRBJ1-1): KAGVTQTPRYLIKTRGQQVTLSCSPISGHRSVSWYQQTPGQGLQFLFEYFSETQRNKGNFPGRFSGRQFSNSRSEMNVSTLELGDSALYLCASSFSLVSTEAFFGQGTRLTVV.

The V gene is TRBV19, the J gene TRBJ1-1, with TRBD1 matching 12 bases. The length of the CDR3 is 16 residues. Germline V gene sequence: CDR1 LNHDA, CDR2 SQIVND (reference sequence). V shed 5 bases and J 1 base; nucleotides not matched to a gene: 5. CDR3 residues: CASSPRDRGRNTEAFF. Here the CDR3 DNA reads TGTGCCAGTAGTCCTCGGGACAGGGGGCGGAACACTGAAGCTTTCTTT.

This clone was recorded once. This rearrangement joins TRBV11-2 to TRBJ2-3; TRBD2 might be the D (5 bases). The CDR3 is made up of 15 amino acids. Trimming took 1 base from V and 1 from J, leaving 9 bases between them. Germline-derived CDR1 and CDR2 are SGHAT and FQNNGV. This CDR3 reads CASSLGDYRTDTQYF. The DNA of the CDR3 is TGTGCCAGCAGCTTAGGCGACTACCGCACAGATACGCAGTATTTT. Looking up the rest from reference TRBV11-2 and TRBJ2-3 gives the full variable domain: EAGVAQSPRYKIIEKRQSVAFWCNPISGHATLYWYQQILGQGPKLLIQFQNNGVVDDSQLPKDRFSAERLKGVDSTLKIQPAKLEDSAVYLCASSLGDYRTDTQYFGPGTRLTVL.

The chain has TRBV11-2 and TRBJ1-3; the D is unclear. This CDR3 region has 13 residues. V was pared by 5 bases and J by 4 bases, with 9 bases between. CDR1 and CDR2 from the germline V gene are SGHAT and FQNNGV. In nucleotides, the CDR3 is TGTGCCAGCAGCCCGGGAGGGGGAAACACCATATATTTT. Protein product: CASSPGGGNTIYF.

This chain joins TRBV19 and TRBJ2-1; possible D gene TRBD2, 6 bases. Germline loops: CDR1 LNHDA, CDR2 SQIVND (reference sequence). V was trimmed by 5 bases and J by 4 bases, leaving 15 bases between them. CDR3 length: 15 residues. The CDR3 DNA is TGTGCCAGTAGTCCCCGGAGGGCTTGGTACAATGAGCAGTTCTTC. It encodes CASSPRRAWYNEQFF.

This chain connects TRBV30 to TRBJ2-2; D perhaps matches TRBD1 (7 bases). The CDR3 contains 12 residues. Germline V gene data show CDR1 as GTSNPN and CDR2 as SVGIG (reference sequence). The V gene lost 4 bases and the J gene lost 6 bases, with 9 bases spanning the gap. The CDR3 bases are TGTGCCTGGACAGGGGGGCCCGGGGAGCTGTTTTTT. It is translated as CAWTGGPGELFF.

J is TRBJ2-3 and V is TRBV28; D may be TRBD1 or TRBD2 (7 bases each). In germline, CDR1 is MDHEN, CDR2 SYDVKM. The CDR3 consists of 15 residues. The germline V and J ends were trimmed by 6 bases and 1 base, with 14 bases remaining between them. The CDR3 nucleotides are TGTGCCAGCAGCCCAGGGGGGGCTGGCACAGATACGCAGTATTTT. Protein: CASSPGGAGTDTQYF.

The V and J genes are TRBV5-5 and TRBJ1-1; TRBD1 agrees at 7 bases. V was clipped by 4 bases and J by 0 bases; unmatched bases: 6. The V gene's germline CDR1 is SGHKS and CDR2 YYEKEE (reference sequence). The CDR3 spans 15 residues. CDR3 region: CASSTSTGMNTEAFF. The CDR3 DNA is TGTGCCAGCAGCACCTCGACAGGGATGAACACTGAAGCTTTCTTT.

J is TRBJ2-7 and V is TRBV10-2, with 7 nucleotides matching TRBD1. V trimming: 6 bases; J trimming: 7 bases; junction bases outside the gene matches: 15. Germline-derived CDR1 and CDR2 are WSHSY and SAAADI. CDR3 length: 15 residues. Here the CDR3 DNA reads TGCGCCAGCAGAAGCCAGGCAGGGGGTTCGAGAGAGCAGTACTTC. This encodes CASRSQAGGSREQYF.

This sequence joins TRBV9 and TRBJ1-1, with a tentative D call TRBD1 (6 bases). The CDR3 is made up of 15 amino acids. Germline CDR1 is SGDLS and CDR2 is YYNGEE. Trimming took 4 bases from V and 1 from J, leaving 14 bases between them. CDR3 protein: CASSPLGQQNTEAFF. CDR3 nucleotides: TGTGCCAGCAGCCCACTCGGACAGCAGAACACTGAAGCTTTCTTT.

The chain recombines TRBV27 with TRBJ1-6, with 9 bases that match TRBD1. This CDR3 comprises 17 residues. Unmatched junction bases numbered 8, after V lost 3 bases and J lost 5 bases. In germline, CDR1 is MNHEY, CDR2 SMNVEV (reference sequence). The CDR3 protein is CASSLLGQGANNSPLHF. CDR3 sequence (DNA): TGTGCCAGCAGTTTGTTGGGACAGGGAGCTAATAATTCACCCCTCCACTTT.

V and J are TRBV7-6 and TRBJ2-7; D may match TRBD1 or TRBD2 (6 bases each). Trimming left V 1 base short and J 0 bases short, with 13 bases between. This CDR3 comprises 16 residues. Germline lookup yields CDR1 SGHVS and CDR2 FNYEAQ. The CDR3 is CASSLGWGALSYEQYF. The CDR3 nucleotides are TGTGCCAGCAGCTTAGGGTGGGGGGCCCTCTCCTACGAGCAGTACTTC.

This chain uses TRBV2 with TRBJ1-1; possibly TRBD1 for D (5 bases). The germline V gene has CDR1 SNHLY and CDR2 FYNNEI. V shed 8 bases and J shed 8 bases, with 21 bases lying between them. This CDR3 spans 14 amino acids. The CDR3 here is CASVRGGEVWEAFF. CDR3 in DNA: TGTGCCAGCGTCCGGGGGGGAGAGGTGTGGGAAGCTTTCTTT.

The table lists this clone with a few counts. V gene TRBV29-1 combines with J gene TRBJ2-2; 9 bases fit TRBD2. CDR1 is SQVTM and CDR2 is ANQGSEA in the germline V gene. The trim removed 4 bases at V and 7 bases at J, leaving 7 bases unmatched. The CDR3 runs to 14 residues. The CDR3 region has the DNA TGCAGCGTTGTGAGCGGGGGGATCGACGGGGAGCTGTTTTTT. Protein: CSVVSGGIDGELFF.

This chain links TRBV6-5 with TRBJ2-1, with D tentatively TRBD2 (6 bases). The CDR3 length is 11 residues. V lost 7 bases to trimming and J lost 7 bases, with 8 bases between them. Germline loops: CDR1 MNHEY, CDR2 SVGAGI. CDR3: CASMEGNEQFF. CDR3 DNA sequence: TGTGCCAGCATGGAGGGTAATGAGCAGTTCTTC.